A single T cell receptor (beta chain) is shown here with its context. This clonotype was recorded at least ten times. Its antigen remains undetermined. Per-nucleotide qualities are absent, and no much larger clonotype sits a single base away. These data are taken from a study of T cell repertoires in cytomegalovirus infection (dated by TCRdb to between 2018 and 2021). For the study in its entirety: Donor HLA type was relevant to the analysis, because carriage of CMV infection together with the matching HLA type was indicated by public TCR beta signatures. Here is what the overall study found, with its caveats: Carriers of CMV infection plus the relevant HLA type were discriminated by the cumulative frequency of public TCR beta family members in the study cohort and in an independent approximately 340-donor cohort. In the ex vivo response, HLA-C-restricted CMV-specific TCR beta clonotypes were dominant, and in two of eight donors the single most frequent clonotype came from this HLA-C-restricted group.

For sequencing, an Illumina HiSeq 1500 was employed. Using fastp trimming at Q25 and MiXCR clonotype assembly, TCRdb reanalyzed the public sequencing data and kept in-frame beta chains. Here each entry gathers all rows of one CDR3 protein and keeps the most common genes and DNA. The sample includes more than 400,000 distinct CDR3 sequences, with 26% observed a single time. The ten largest clonotypes hold roughly an eighth of the sample. Trimming accounts for 5 bases at V and 10 bases at J, while the number of junction bases matched to no gene is 6. The germline V gene (reference sequence) gives CDR1 as SEHNR and CDR2 as FQNEAQ. Spanning cysteine to phenylalanine, the CDR3 consists of 14 amino acids. Only CDR3 DNA remains: 42 bases, in frame from the first base.

Sequencing was done on a sample of PBMCs. This clonotype originated in a human donor in good health (CMV status not recorded). Some clones in this sample may be carry-over from other donors' samples. The chain is assembled from TRBV7-9 and TRBJ1-6, with 9 central nucleotides matching TRBD1. The CDR3 corresponds to CASSEQGASSPLHF. In nucleotides, the sequence is TGTGCCAGCAGCGAACAGGGGGCAAGCTCACCCCTCCACTTT. The variable domain in full, with residues beyond the CDR3 obtained from the reference TRBV7-9 and TRBJ1-6 genes, is DTGVSQNPRHKITKRGQNVTFRCDPISEHNRLYWYRQTLGQGPEFLTYFQNEAQLEKSRLLSDRFSAERPKGSFSTLEIQRTEQGDSAMYLCASSEQGASSPLHFGNGTRLTVT.